These T cell receptor beta chains were read from a single sample in a study of cytomegalovirus exposure and HLA in healthy donors. Measured with immunoSEQ multiplex PCR; TCRdb has only the in-frame clones, and not every one. The sample consists of fewer than 200,000 clones, approximately 72% of them appearing once. Sequenced sample: PBMCs. These receptors were collected from a female donor in good health and CMV-seronegative. The CDR3 runs from the conserved cysteine through the conserved F or W. D genes are given only for firm matches. Expanded clones are given a class, and other clones once, few, many or no size at all.

D gene: NA; clone size: NA; J gene: TRBJ1-5; V gene: TRBV19; CDR3 DNA: TGTGCCAGTAACGGGGGGATGGGTCGGCGGCTAGATAGCAATCAGCCCCAGCATTTT; CDR3 protein: CASNGGMGRRLDSNQPQHF
D gene: NA; clone size: NA; J gene: TRBJ1-1; V gene: TRBV9; CDR3 DNA: TGTGCCAGCAGCGTATCGGCGGAGAGTGAAGCTTTCTTT; CDR3 protein: CASSVSAESEAFF
D gene: TRBD1; clone size: few; J gene: TRBJ1-6; V gene: TRBV6-1; CDR3 DNA: TGTGCCAGCAGCCCAAGACAGGGAGATAATTCACCCCTCCACTTT; CDR3 protein: CASSPRQGDNSPLHF
D gene: TRBD1; clone size: few; J gene: TRBJ1-1; V gene: TRBV28; CDR3 DNA: TGTGCCAGCAGTTTAAGGAGACAGGGGTTAATGAACACTGAAGCTTTCTTT; CDR3 protein: CASSLRRQGLMNTEAFF
D gene: TRBD2; clone size: NA; J gene: TRBJ2-7; V gene: TRBV9; CDR3 DNA: TGTGCCAGCAGCGTAGGGGCGGGGGAGAACTACGAGCAGTACTTC; CDR3 protein: CASSVGAGENYEQYF
D gene: NA; clone size: once; J gene: TRBJ1-1; V gene: TRBV4-1; CDR3 DNA: TGCGCCAGCAGCCCGGGCCGCGGGACTATCAGTTTCATGAACACTGAAGCTTTCTTT; CDR3 protein: CASSPGRGTISFMNTEAFF
D gene: TRBD1; clone size: NA; J gene: TRBJ2-7; V gene: TRBV4-1; CDR3 DNA: TGCGCCAGCAGCCAAGATCGGGACAGCTCCTACGAGCAGTACTTC; CDR3 protein: CASSQDRDSSYEQYF
D gene: TRBD2; clone size: NA; J gene: TRBJ2-5; V gene: TRBV7-2; CDR3 DNA: TGTGCCAGCAGCCCCCAGACTAGCGGGAGGGTCCGGGAGACCCAGTACTTC; CDR3 protein: CASSPQTSGRVRETQYF
D gene: NA; clone size: NA; J gene: TRBJ1-5; V gene: TRBV23-1; CDR3 DNA: TGCGCCAGCGTTCCGGGGAGTTTCGGTCAGCCCCAGCATTTT; CDR3 protein: CASVPGSFGQPQHF
D gene: TRBD1; clone size: NA; J gene: TRBJ2-7; V gene: TRBV2; CDR3 DNA: TGTGCCAGCAGCCCGAGGACAGGGGAGGGCTACGAGCAGTACTTC; CDR3 protein: CASSPRTGEGYEQYF
D gene: NA; clone size: NA; J gene: TRBJ1-4; V gene: TRBV18; CDR3 DNA: TGTGCCAGCTCACCGGGCCTAACTAATGAAAAACTGTTTTTT; CDR3 protein: CASSPGLTNEKLFF
D gene: NA; clone size: once; J gene: TRBJ1-4; V gene: TRBV5-5; CDR3 DNA: TGTGCCAGCAGTCTCGGACAGCCCCTGTTTTTT; CDR3 protein: CASSLGQPLFF
D gene: NA; clone size: once; J gene: TRBJ2-7; V gene: TRBV7-2; CDR3 DNA: NA; CDR3 protein: CASSFGAGTYEQYF
D gene: TRBD1; clone size: NA; J gene: TRBJ1-2; V gene: TRBV29-1; CDR3 DNA: TGCAGCGTTGCCGGGACAGAGTCCCCCTATTCTAACTATGGCTACACCTTC; CDR3 protein: CSVAGTESPYSNYGYTF
D gene: NA; clone size: NA; J gene: TRBJ1-1; V gene: TRBV30; CDR3 DNA: TGTGCCTGGAGGACCTCAGGGGCAGGGACTGAAGCTTTCTTT; CDR3 protein: CAWRTSGAGTEAFF
D gene: TRBD2; clone size: NA; J gene: TRBJ2-1; V gene: TRBV5-1; CDR3 DNA: TGCGCCAGCTACGGGACTAGCGGGAGCCATGAGCAGTTCTTC; CDR3 protein: CASYGTSGSHEQFF
D gene: TRBD2; clone size: NA; J gene: TRBJ2-1; V gene: TRBV7-9; CDR3 DNA: TGTGCCAGCACCTGGGCGGGGGGAAACTACAATGAGCAGTTCTTC; CDR3 protein: CASTWAGGNYNEQFF
D gene: TRBD1; clone size: NA; J gene: TRBJ1-1; V gene: TRBV5-1; CDR3 DNA: TGCGCCAGCAGCCTCCCCGGGACAGAGGCTTTCTTT; CDR3 protein: CASSLPGTEAFF
D gene: NA; clone size: NA; J gene: TRBJ2-4; V gene: TRBV7-7; CDR3 DNA: TGTGCCAGCAGCTTAGTTGCCAGGGATTTAGCCAAAAACATTCAGTACTTC; CDR3 protein: CASSLVARDLAKNIQYF
D gene: NA; clone size: NA; J gene: TRBJ2-1; V gene: TRBV5-5; CDR3 DNA: TGTGCCAGCAGCTTGTGGCAGGCCTCCTACAATGAGCAGTTCTTC; CDR3 protein: CASSLWQASYNEQFF
D gene: NA; clone size: few; J gene: TRBJ1-1; V gene: TRBV27; CDR3 DNA: TGTGCCAGCAGTTTTCTACGGAACACTGAAGCTTTCTTT; CDR3 protein: CASSFLRNTEAFF
D gene: NA; clone size: NA; J gene: TRBJ1-1; V gene: TRBV4-1; CDR3 DNA: TGCGCCAGCAGCCCCCAGGAGGGGAACACTGAAGCTTTCTTT; CDR3 protein: CASSPQEGNTEAFF
D gene: NA; clone size: NA; J gene: TRBJ2-1; V gene: TRBV7-2; CDR3 DNA: TGTGCCAGCAGCTCCCGGTTGGGGGCACTCCGGAATGAGCAGTTCTTC; CDR3 protein: CASSSRLGALRNEQFF
D gene: NA; clone size: NA; J gene: TRBJ1-1; V gene: TRBV19; CDR3 DNA: TGTGCCAGTAGTATATTCGGGATGAACACTGAAGCTTTCTTT; CDR3 protein: CASSIFGMNTEAFF
D gene: NA; clone size: NA; J gene: TRBJ1-6; V gene: TRBV5-1; CDR3 DNA: TGCGCCAGCAGCTTGGGCCGGAGCTCCTATAATTCACCCCTCCACTTT; CDR3 protein: CASSLGRSSYNSPLHF
D gene: NA; clone size: NA; J gene: TRBJ1-3; V gene: TRBV11-1; CDR3 DNA: TGTGCCAGCAGCGAGAGGCAAATCAGGACAGCTGGAAACACCATATATTTT; CDR3 protein: CASSERQIRTAGNTIYF
D gene: NA; clone size: NA; J gene: TRBJ1-5; V gene: TRBV28; CDR3 DNA: TGTGCCAGCAGTTCGTATAGCAATCAGCCCCAGCATTTT; CDR3 protein: CASSSYSNQPQHF
D gene: NA; clone size: NA; J gene: TRBJ2-7; V gene: TRBV21-1; CDR3 DNA: TGTGCCAGCAGCAATATGGGACTAGCGGGAGAGGACGAGCAGTACTTC; CDR3 protein: CASSNMGLAGEDEQYF
D gene: NA; clone size: NA; J gene: TRBJ2-1; V gene: TRBV7-6; CDR3 DNA: TGTGCCAGCAGCTTTTCAGGACACCCCGCCAATGAGCAGTTCTTC; CDR3 protein: CASSFSGHPANEQFF
D gene: TRBD2; clone size: NA; J gene: TRBJ2-3; V gene: TRBV7-3; CDR3 DNA: TGTGCCAGCAGTTACCAACTGGGACTAGCGGGAGCGGATACGCAGTATTTT; CDR3 protein: CASSYQLGLAGADTQYF
D gene: NA; clone size: NA; J gene: TRBJ2-7; V gene: TRBV6-1; CDR3 DNA: TGTGCCAGCAGTGAAATTAGCGGTGCCCCCTACGAGCAGTACTTC; CDR3 protein: CASSEISGAPYEQYF
D gene: NA; clone size: NA; J gene: TRBJ2-2; V gene: TRBV25-1; CDR3 DNA: TGTGCCAGCCGACAGGGAGGCACCGGGGAGCTGTTTTTT; CDR3 protein: CASRQGGTGELFF
D gene: TRBD2; clone size: NA; J gene: TRBJ2-7; V gene: TRBV5-8; CDR3 DNA: TGTGCCAGCAGCTTGGGCCTAGCGGGGGGATACGAGCAGTACTTC; CDR3 protein: CASSLGLAGGYEQYF
D gene: TRBD2; clone size: few; J gene: TRBJ2-5; V gene: TRBV7-9; CDR3 DNA: TGTGCCAGCCGTACTAGCGAGCAAGAGACCCAGTACTTC; CDR3 protein: CASRTSEQETQYF
D gene: NA; clone size: NA; J gene: TRBJ2-3; V gene: TRBV9; CDR3 DNA: TGTGCCAGCAGCGTCGAGCCCCCCACGCAGTATTTT; CDR3 protein: CASSVEPPTQYF
D gene: TRBD2; clone size: NA; J gene: TRBJ2-2; V gene: TRBV7-2; CDR3 DNA: TGTGCCAGCAGCCGGACTAGCGGGAGGGACACCGGGGAGCTGTTTTTT; CDR3 protein: CASSRTSGRDTGELFF
D gene: TRBD1; clone size: NA; J gene: TRBJ2-1; V gene: TRBV27; CDR3 DNA: TGTGCCAGCAGTTTGTCCGCCGGGACAGGCTACAATGAGCAGTTCTTC; CDR3 protein: CASSLSAGTGYNEQFF
D gene: NA; clone size: once; J gene: TRBJ1-1; V gene: TRBV30; CDR3 DNA: TGTGCCTGGGGACAGCAGAACACTGAAGCTTTCTTT; CDR3 protein: CAWGQQNTEAFF
D gene: NA; clone size: once; J gene: TRBJ1-4; V gene: TRBV6-6; CDR3 DNA: TGTGCCAGCAGCCCGGGGAGGGGCGAAGAAAAACTGTTTTTT; CDR3 protein: CASSPGRGEEKLFF
D gene: TRBD1; clone size: NA; J gene: TRBJ2-7; V gene: TRBV7-9; CDR3 DNA: TGTGCCAGCAGGAAGGACAGGACGAGCTCCTACGAGCAGTACTTC; CDR3 protein: CASRKDRTSSYEQYF
D gene: NA; clone size: few; J gene: TRBJ1-6; V gene: TRBV30; CDR3 DNA: TGTGCCTGGAGAACAGATAATTCACCCCTCCACTTT; CDR3 protein: CAWRTDNSPLHF
D gene: TRBD2; clone size: NA; J gene: TRBJ2-3; V gene: TRBV7-2; CDR3 DNA: TGTGCCAGCAGCCCTCCGGGACTAGCTGCAGATACGCAGTATTTT; CDR3 protein: CASSPPGLAADTQYF
D gene: TRBD2; clone size: NA; J gene: TRBJ2-5; V gene: TRBV2; CDR3 DNA: TGTGCCAGCAGTTGGACTAGCGGGGGGGGAGAGACCCAGTACTTC; CDR3 protein: CASSWTSGGGETQYF
D gene: NA; clone size: NA; J gene: TRBJ1-1; V gene: TRBV18; CDR3 DNA: TGTGCCAGCTCACCGACGGGACTTTTGAACACTGAAGCTTTCTTT; CDR3 protein: CASSPTGLLNTEAFF
D gene: NA; clone size: NA; J gene: TRBJ1-2; V gene: TRBV2; CDR3 DNA: TGTGCCAGCAGTGAAGGCGGGGCGGCAATCTATGGCTACACCTTC; CDR3 protein: CASSEGGAAIYGYTF